This is a list of T cell receptor beta chains from one sample in a study of blood T cells in healthy people across ages. TCRdb re-analysed the 5' RACE reads in MiXCR, keeping a single row per CDR3 protein. The sample yields 1 million to 1.2 million distinct CDR3 sequences, more than 30% seen once. Input material: blood. These receptors originate from a man younger than 35 in good health. Each CDR3 is given with its conserved first and last residue. The order of the fields is D gene, V gene, clone size, J gene, CDR3 protein. The D gene is left open where the match is weak. The size of a clone is reported for some rows only, either as once, few or many, or as a class for expanded clones.

D: -; V: TRBV12-3/TRBV12-4; size: -; J: TRBJ2-3; CDR3: CASSLDSRGSTDTQYF
D: -; V: TRBV6-5; size: -; J: TRBJ1-4; CDR3: CASSALRGYNEKLFF
D: TRBD2; V: TRBV4-3; size: few; J: TRBJ2-7; CDR3: CASSQDPAGNYEQYF
D: -; V: TRBV3-1; size: -; J: TRBJ2-4; CDR3: CASSHGGQNIQYF
D: TRBD1; V: TRBV6-6; size: -; J: TRBJ2-5; CDR3: CASSYADRAYNEQYF
D: TRBD2; V: TRBV2; size: many; J: TRBJ2-3; CDR3: CASRETSGGRNWQYF
D: TRBD1; V: TRBV2; size: -; J: TRBJ1-4; CDR3: CASVPGTGHEKLFF
D: -; V: TRBV6-2/TRBV6-3; size: -; J: TRBJ2-3; CDR3: CASSDLQGERTKTETQYF
D: -; V: TRBV7-2; size: -; J: -; CDR3: CASTLYSSSYNEQYF
D: -; V: TRBV9; size: few; J: TRBJ1-1; CDR3: CASSLTDWNTEAFF
D: TRBD2; V: TRBV27; size: once; J: TRBJ2-7; CDR3: CAGSKERGGGYEQYF
D: -; V: TRBV20-1; size: few; J: TRBJ1-1; CDR3: CSASLQGSDTEAFF
D: -; V: TRBV15; size: -; J: TRBJ1-5; CDR3: CATSREDNYSNQPQHF
D: -; V: TRBV5-1; size: -; J: TRBJ2-1; CDR3: CASSLRGCEQFF
D: -; V: TRBV5-1; size: -; J: TRBJ1-1; CDR3: CASSLWTGSNTEAFF
D: TRBD1; V: TRBV7-8; size: -; J: TRBJ1-2; CDR3: CASSVGDRVYGYTF
D: TRBD1; V: TRBV5-1; size: -; J: TRBJ2-2; CDR3: CASSLYGTGGNTGELFF
D: -; V: TRBV7-9; size: -; J: TRBJ1-2; CDR3: CASSLTQGNNGYTF
D: -; V: TRBV20-1; size: few; J: TRBJ1-1; CDR3: CSARDDTENTEAFF
D: -; V: TRBV5-4; size: few; J: TRBJ2-3; CDR3: CASSLARQKDTDTQYF
D: TRBD2; V: TRBV6-2/TRBV6-3; size: -; J: TRBJ2-3; CDR3: CASSYSTSGGSTDTQYF
D: TRBD1; V: TRBV2; size: -; J: TRBJ1-5; CDR3: CASNRDRDQPQHF
D: TRBD1; V: TRBV12-3/TRBV12-4; size: few; J: TRBJ2-3; CDR3: CASSFRQGGRDTQYF
D: -; V: TRBV7-2; size: many; J: TRBJ1-4; CDR3: CASSSNSGANEKLFF
D: TRBD2; V: TRBV4-1; size: -; J: TRBJ2-3; CDR3: CASSQENGGGPSTDIQYF
D: -; V: TRBV5-6; size: -; J: TRBJ1-2; CDR3: CASSVPTVNYGYTF
D: TRBD1; V: TRBV27; size: -; J: -; CDR3: CASSLSGTGGAEQYF
D: -; V: TRBV2; size: -; J: TRBJ2-7; CDR3: CASKERPYEQYF
D: -; V: TRBV3-1; size: -; J: TRBJ2-2; CDR3: CASSQEANTGELFF
D: -; V: TRBV16; size: few; J: TRBJ2-1; CDR3: CASSQSRGYYNEQFF
D: TRBD2; V: TRBV20-1; size: few; J: TRBJ2-5; CDR3: CSAMTSGGAETQYF
D: TRBD2; V: TRBV14; size: few; J: TRBJ2-1; CDR3: CASSITSGGPSEQFF
D: -; V: TRBV12-3/TRBV12-4; size: -; J: TRBJ2-3; CDR3: CASSLEGKPDTQYF
D: TRBD2; V: TRBV13; size: -; J: TRBJ2-1; CDR3: CASREAGNNNEQFF
D: -; V: TRBV5-1; size: -; J: TRBJ2-1; CDR3: CASRVVVATNEQFF
D: -; V: TRBV4-3; size: many; J: TRBJ2-3; CDR3: CASSQESIGVGDTQYF
D: -; V: TRBV6-6; size: -; J: TRBJ1-4; CDR3: CASSYSANLNEKLFF
D: TRBD2; V: TRBV4-3; size: -; J: -; CDR3: CASSQILAGGYEQYF
D: -; V: TRBV5-1; size: -; J: TRBJ2-1; CDR3: CASSSEGPDVDEQFF
D: TRBD1; V: TRBV5-1; size: -; J: TRBJ1-2; CDR3: CASSSSSGQEYGYTF
D: -; V: TRBV4-3; size: few; J: TRBJ2-3; CDR3: CASSQGHSSDTQYF
D: -; V: TRBV5-6; size: few; J: TRBJ2-7; CDR3: CASSLRGTGLDEQYF
D: -; V: TRBV5-1; size: few; J: TRBJ2-6; CDR3: CASSFDALLTGANVLTF
D: TRBD1; V: TRBV7-2; size: -; J: TRBJ2-1; CDR3: CASSSPGQGIYNEQFF
D: -; V: TRBV27; size: -; J: TRBJ1-6; CDR3: CASSSGVNPHF
D: -; V: TRBV6-2/TRBV6-3; size: many; J: TRBJ2-1; CDR3: CASSSLGSSYNEQFF
D: -; V: TRBV4-3; size: many; J: TRBJ2-3; CDR3: CASSQETHRVPDTQYF
D: TRBD1; V: TRBV5-1; size: -; J: TRBJ1-5; CDR3: CASSYGQAEPQHF
D: -; V: TRBV5-1; size: -; J: TRBJ2-7; CDR3: CASSRGTDSYEQYF
D: -; V: TRBV6-2/TRBV6-3; size: few; J: TRBJ2-3; CDR3: CASNQGRYTQYF
D: -; V: TRBV6-2/TRBV6-3; size: few; J: TRBJ2-5; CDR3: CASSYRNVDSSQETQYF
D: TRBD2; V: TRBV20-1; size: few; J: TRBJ2-1; CDR3: CSARGSGLAGLDEQFF
D: TRBD1; V: TRBV14; size: -; J: TRBJ1-1; CDR3: CASSLGDRGQTEAFF